This T cell receptor (beta chain) comes out of a study of T cell responses to AZD1222 COVID-19 vaccine. At the level of the study: Analysis merged second doses at about 4 or about 12 weeks.

Sequencing used immunoSEQ multiplex PCR; TCRdb keeps in-frame clones, though not all of them. The sample includes over 100,000 clones, roughly 80% of them seen just once. Findings and caveats of the study: Sampled repertoires all dated from after the peak T cell response. Females made up more of the donors, who were largely white British, and clonal diversity may have come out too low. Increased Spike-specific TCR breadth and depth were observed after two AZD1222 doses.

A remark on this clone: What it recognizes is unknown.

The V and J ends lost 0 bases and 5 bases, in that order; junction bases with no gene match: 0. This CDR3 has 14 residues. Germline CDR1 SGHRS, CDR2 YFSETQ. The V and J genes are TRBV5-1 and TRBJ2-5, with 11 bases identical to TRBD2. This receptor was identified in an adult in good health. This specimen was peripheral blood, taken on day 0 of AZD1222 vaccination. The CDR3: CASSLGLAGETQYF. CDR3 bases: TGCGCCAGCAGCTTGGGACTAGCGGGGGAGACCCAGTACTTC.